One TCR beta chain is described in this entry. Reverse transcribing all isolated RNA meant expressed TCRB transcripts were sequenced. TCRdb keeps only in-frame clones here, not all; method: immunoSEQ multiplex PCR. The profile shows around 140,000 clones, over 8% of them singletons. The data are from a study of beta chain features in type 1 diabetes. At the level of the study: Cell yields, age and gender were similar between patients and healthy donors.

From germline, CDR1 is SEHNR and CDR2 FQNEAQ (reference sequence). This CDR3 region has 13 residues. Trimming shortened V by 6 bases and J by 0 bases, and 6 bases separated the two germline ends. The chain employs TRBV7-9 and TRBJ2-1; D may be TRBD1 (5 bases). The sample consisted of central memory CD4+ T cells from blood. The clonotype originates from a woman between 40 and 50 years old in good health. The CDR3 DNA reads TGTGCCAGCAGGACAGTCTCCTACAATGAGCAGTTCTTC. Residues: CASRTVSYNEQFF. The whole variable domain, remainder taken from reference TRBV7-9 and TRBJ2-1, is DTGVSQNPRHKITKRGQNVTFRCDPISEHNRLYWYRQTLGQGPEFLTYFQNEAQLEKSRLLSDRFSAERPKGSFSTLEIQRTEQGDSAMYLCASRTVSYNEQFFGPGTRLTVL.